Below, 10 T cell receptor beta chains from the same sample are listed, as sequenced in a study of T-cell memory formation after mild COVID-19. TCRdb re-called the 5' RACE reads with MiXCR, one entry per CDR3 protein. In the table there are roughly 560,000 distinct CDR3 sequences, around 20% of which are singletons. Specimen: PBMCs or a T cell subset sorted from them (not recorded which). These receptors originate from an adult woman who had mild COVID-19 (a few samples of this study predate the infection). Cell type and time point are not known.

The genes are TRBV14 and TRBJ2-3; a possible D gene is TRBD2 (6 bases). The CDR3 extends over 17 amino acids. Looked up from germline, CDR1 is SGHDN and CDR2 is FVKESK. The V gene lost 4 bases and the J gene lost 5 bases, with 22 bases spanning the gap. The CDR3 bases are TGTGCCAGCAGCCGCGGGTTGGGGAGGCTAGCCGGAGATACGCAGTATTTT. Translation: CASSRGLGRLAGDTQYF.

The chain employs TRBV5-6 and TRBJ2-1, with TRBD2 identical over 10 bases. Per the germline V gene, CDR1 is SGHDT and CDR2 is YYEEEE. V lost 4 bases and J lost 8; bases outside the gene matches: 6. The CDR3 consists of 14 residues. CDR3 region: CASSGGLAYDEQFF. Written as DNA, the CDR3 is TGTGCCAGCAGCGGGGGACTAGCGTACGATGAGCAGTTCTTC. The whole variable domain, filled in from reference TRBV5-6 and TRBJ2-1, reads DAGVTQSPTHLIKTRGQQVTLRCSPKSGHDTVSWYQQALGQGPQFIFQYYEEEERQRGNFPDRFSGHQFPNYSSELNVNALLLGDSALYLCASSGGLAYDEQFFGPGTRLTVL.

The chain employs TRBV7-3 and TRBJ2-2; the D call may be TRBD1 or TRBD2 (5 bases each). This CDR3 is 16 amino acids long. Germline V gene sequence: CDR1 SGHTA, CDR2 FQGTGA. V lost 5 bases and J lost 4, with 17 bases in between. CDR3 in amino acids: CASSPSPGASTGELFF. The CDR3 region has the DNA TGTGCCAGCAGCCCGTCCCCCGGGGCATCCACCGGGGAGCTGTTTTTT. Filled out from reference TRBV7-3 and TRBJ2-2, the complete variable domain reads GAGVSQTPSNKVTEKGKYVELRCDPISGHTALYWYRQSLGQGPEFLIYFQGTGAADDSGLPNDRFFAVRPEGSVSTLKIQRTERGDSAVYLCASSPSPGASTGELFFGEGSRLTVL.

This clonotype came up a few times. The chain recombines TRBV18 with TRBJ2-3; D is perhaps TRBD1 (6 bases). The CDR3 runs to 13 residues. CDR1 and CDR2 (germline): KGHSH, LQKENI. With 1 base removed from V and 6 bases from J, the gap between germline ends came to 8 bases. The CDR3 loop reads CASSPRTGDTQYF. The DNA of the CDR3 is TGTGCCAGCTCACCACGAACAGGGGATACGCAGTATTTT.

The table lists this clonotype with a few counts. The CDR3 DNA reads TGTGCCAGCAGCCCCCCGGCAGGCGTCACGTCTGGGGCCAACGTCCTGACTTTC. This gives the protein CASSPPAGVTSGANVLTF. The gene calls are TRBV7-9 and TRBJ2-6; D not certain. CDR3 size: 18 residues. CDR1 is SEHNR, CDR2 FQNEAQ, per germline (reference sequence). V lost 5 bases, J lost 1 base, and 18 bases lay in between.

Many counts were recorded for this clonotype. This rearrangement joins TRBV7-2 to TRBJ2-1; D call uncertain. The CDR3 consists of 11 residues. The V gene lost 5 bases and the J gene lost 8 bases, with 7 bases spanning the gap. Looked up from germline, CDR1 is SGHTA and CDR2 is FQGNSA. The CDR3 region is CASSPPDEQFF. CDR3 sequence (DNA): TGTGCCAGCAGCCCACCTGATGAGCAGTTCTTC.

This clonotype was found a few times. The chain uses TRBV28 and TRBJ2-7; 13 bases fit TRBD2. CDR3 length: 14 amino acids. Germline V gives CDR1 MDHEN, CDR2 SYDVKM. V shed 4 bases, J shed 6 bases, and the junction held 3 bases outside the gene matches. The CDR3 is CASSWTSGRTEQYF. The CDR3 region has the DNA TGTGCCAGCAGTTGGACTAGCGGGAGAACCGAGCAGTACTTC.

The CDR3 loop is CASSPRQGAKNIQYF. CDR3 DNA sequence: TGTGCCAGCAGCCCGAGACAGGGGGCCAAAAACATTCAGTACTTC. V is TRBV3-1 and J is TRBJ2-4, with TRBD1 matching over 8 bases. Germline V gene data show CDR1 as LGHDT and CDR2 as YNNKEL (reference sequence). This CDR3 comprises 15 residues. V shed 4 bases, J shed 1 base, and the junction held 3 bases outside the gene matches.

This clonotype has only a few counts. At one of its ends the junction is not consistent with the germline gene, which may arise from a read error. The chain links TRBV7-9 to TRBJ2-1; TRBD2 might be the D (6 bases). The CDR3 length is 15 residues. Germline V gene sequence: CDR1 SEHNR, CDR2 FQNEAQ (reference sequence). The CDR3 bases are TGTGCCAGCGGCTTAGTTCGCGGGACGGACAATGAGCAGTTCTTC. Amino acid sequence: CASGLVRGTDNEQFF.

The CDR3 DNA reads as TGTGCCAGCAGCGAGGGACTAGCCCTTAACACCGGGGAGCTGTTTTTT. Translating it yields CASSEGLALNTGELFF. The chain uses TRBV7-3 and TRBJ2-2; 9 bases line up with TRBD2. This CDR3 is built from 16 residues. The V segment lost 5 bases and the J segment 2 bases; nucleotides outside the gene matches: 6. CDR1 SGHTA and CDR2 FQGTGA come from the germline V gene.